These T cell receptor beta chains were read from a single sample in a study of T cells after posttransplantation cyclophosphamide. The method was immunoSEQ multiplex PCR; TCRdb's version includes in-frame clones alone and lacks a portion of them. The repertoire holds 45,000 to 65,000 clones, with 85% to 95% as singletons. The material sequenced was PBMCs. The receptors stem from a woman aged 30 to 39 in good health and a related stem cell transplant donor. CDR3s include the opening cysteine and the closing phenylalanine or tryptophan. Fields, in order: D gene, J gene, V gene, clone size, CDR3 DNA, CDR3 protein. The D gene is left open where the match is weak. Only some rows state a clone size, as once, few, many or a class for expanded clones.

>TRBD1|TRBJ1-1|TRBV27|-
TGTGCCAGCAGTGTATGGACAGGGGGCACTGAAGCTTTCTTT
CASSVWTGGTEAFF
>TRBD2|TRBJ2-2|TRBV6-1|few
TGTGCCACTCCCCGGGCGGGAGACACCGGGGAGCTGTTTTTT
CATPRAGDTGELFF
>TRBD1|TRBJ1-1|TRBV27|-
TGTGCCAGCAGTTTAGGGACAGGGATAGGTACTGAAGCTTTCTTT
CASSLGTGIGTEAFF
>-|TRBJ1-3|TRBV7-9|-
TGTGCCAGCAGTCCAGGACAAGTTTTTGGAAACACCATATATTTT
CASSPGQVFGNTIYF
>-|TRBJ2-5|TRBV27|once
TGTGCCAGCAGTTCCCCCTACCAAGAGACCCAGTACTTC
CASSSPYQETQYF
>-|TRBJ1-2|TRBV7-2|-
TGTGCCAGCAGCCCCTCCGGGGGGAACTATGGCTACACCTTC
CASSPSGGNYGYTF
>-|TRBJ1-1|TRBV19|-
TGTGCCAGTACTTACAAGACAGGAATCCCTGAAGCTTTCTTT
CASTYKTGIPEAFF
>TRBD1|TRBJ2-1|TRBV27|-
TGTGCCAGCAGTATAAACCTGGGACAGAACAATGAGCAGTTCTTC
CASSINLGQNNEQFF
>-|TRBJ1-2|TRBV19|-
TGTGCCAGTACGGCGGTTCAAGTATCTAGTGGCTACACCTTC
CASTAVQVSSGYTF
>TRBD2|TRBJ2-3|TRBV9|-
TGTGCCAGCAGCGGTACTAGCGGGGGAACCTATACGCAGTATTTT
CASSGTSGGTYTQYF
>TRBD1|TRBJ1-2|TRBV6-6|-
TGTGCCAGCAGTTGGGACAGGGGGCTCGGCTATGGCTACACCTTC
CASSWDRGLGYGYTF
>-|TRBJ2-7|TRBV11-3|-
TGTGCCAGCAGCCAAACAGAAACCTACGAGCAGTACTTC
CASSQTETYEQYF
>-|TRBJ2-2|TRBV7-7|-
TGTGCCAGCAGCTTAGGAGGAGTGGCCGGGGAGCTGTTTTTT
CASSLGGVAGELFF
>TRBD1|TRBJ2-1|TRBV2|-
TGTGCCAGCAGACCCCGCGGGACAGGGAGTATGGGTGAGCAGTTCTTC
CASRPRGTGSMGEQFF
>TRBD2|TRBJ2-5|TRBV13|-
TGTGCCAGCAGCTCACGGACTAGCGGGGGCCGAGAGACCCAGTACTTC
CASSSRTSGGRETQYF
>-|TRBJ1-1|TRBV6-5|-
TGTGCCAGCAGTCGCGGAGGGTTAGGCACTGAAGCTTTCTTT
CASSRGGLGTEAFF
>-|TRBJ1-5|TRBV6-6|-
TGTGCCAGCAGTTACGGACAGTCCTCTAGCAATCAGCCCCAGCATTTT
CASSYGQSSSNQPQHF
>-|TRBJ2-2|TRBV9|-
TGTGCCAGCAGCGTTGGCCTGGGCCCGAACACCGGGGAGCTGTTTTTT
CASSVGLGPNTGELFF
>-|TRBJ1-1|TRBV6-5|-
TGTGCCAGCAGTTACGCAGGGGCCGTGATCCCTGAAGCTTTCTTT
CASSYAGAVIPEAFF
>-|TRBJ1-1|TRBV6-6|-
TGTGCCAGCAGTTACTACCGGGAGGGAACTGAAGCTTTCTTT
CASSYYREGTEAFF
>TRBD1|TRBJ1-1|TRBV2|-
TGTGCCAGACGACCGGGACAGGGCTCTCTCGTGTTC
CARRPGQGSLVF
>-|TRBJ2-7|TRBV5-1|-
TGCGCCAGCAGCTTTAACAGGGTCTACGAGCAGTACTTC
CASSFNRVYEQYF
>-|TRBJ1-3|TRBV9|once
TGTGCCAGCAGCGTAGGGACAGCCAAAAACACCATATATTTT
CASSVGTAKNTIYF
>-|TRBJ1-6|TRBV9|-
TGTGCCAGCAGCGTAGAAAGCAGGGGTTCACCCCTCCACTTT
CASSVESRGSPLHF
>TRBD2|TRBJ2-1|TRBV29-1|once
TGCAGCGTTGCCGCGGGGGGTTACAATGAGCAGTTCTTC
CSVAAGGYNEQFF
>TRBD1|TRBJ2-5|TRBV7-2|-
TGTGCCAGCAGCTTACACAGGACAGGGAGTGGCGGGACCCAGTACTTC
CASSLHRTGSGGTQYF
>-|TRBJ2-5|TRBV6-5|-
TGTGCCAGCAGTTACCAGCGTATGGAGACCCAGTACTTC
CASSYQRMETQYF
>-|TRBJ1-1|TRBV6-5|-
TGTGCCAGCAGTTCAAACCCGAGCGCCCTGGTTAAAGCTTTCTTT
CASSSNPSALVKAFF
>-|TRBJ1-5|TRBV5-1|-
TGCGCCAGCAGCTTGGAGCCAGGCTTCGGGGGCAATCAGCCCCAGCATTTT
CASSLEPGFGGNQPQHF
>-|TRBJ1-5|TRBV19|once
TGTGCCAGTAGTATTGTGGGGGGTAATCAGCCCCAGCATTTT
CASSIVGGNQPQHF
>-|TRBJ1-3|TRBV19|-
TGTGCCAGTAAGAATTCGCAGGCATCGGACACCATATATTTT
CASKNSQASDTIYF
>TRBD2|TRBJ2-7|TRBV4-1|-
TGCGCCAGCACCCTTCGGGGAGGGGAGACCTACGAGCAGTACTTC
CASTLRGGETYEQYF
>TRBD2|TRBJ2-3|TRBV19|-
TGTGCCAGTAGTATCGGACTAGCGGGGGGCCCTAGCACAGATACGCAGTATTTT
CASSIGLAGGPSTDTQYF
>TRBD1|TRBJ2-7|TRBV6-1|-
TGTGCCAGCAGTCGGGACAGGAGCTCCTACGAGCAGTACTTC
CASSRDRSSYEQYF
>-|TRBJ1-1|TRBV7-7|-
TGTGCCAGCAGCCAGGATCGGGGGAGGCCTGAAGCTTTCTTT
CASSQDRGRPEAFF
>TRBD2|TRBJ2-3|TRBV5-4|-
TGTGCCAGCAGCTTGGTGGCGGGGGGCCGCACAGATACGCAGTATTTT
CASSLVAGGRTDTQYF
>-|TRBJ2-2|TRBV27|-
TGTGCCAGCAGTTTATTGCGGGACACCGGGGAGCTGTTTTTT
CASSLLRDTGELFF
>TRBD1|TRBJ1-1|TRBV7-8|-
TGTGCCAGCAGCTTAACCGTCCCGGGACAGGGGATGAACACTGAAGCTTTCTTT
CASSLTVPGQGMNTEAFF
>-|TRBJ2-7|TRBV4-1|-
TGCGCCAGCAGCCAGCGACAGACCTACGAGCAGTACTTC
CASSQRQTYEQYF
>-|TRBJ1-2|TRBV4-1|-
TGCGCCAGCAGCCAAGTAATGAGCGGGGGTCGTGGCTACACCTTC
CASSQVMSGGRGYTF
>-|TRBJ1-5|TRBV7-9|once
TGTGCCAGCAGCTTAGGGGGGGATCAGCCCCAGCATTTT
CASSLGGDQPQHF
>-|TRBJ1-2|TRBV4-1|once
TGCGCCAGCAGCCAGGCCCCCGACACCTATGGCTACACCTTC
CASSQAPDTYGYTF
>TRBD1|TRBJ2-5|TRBV5-1|-
TGCGCCAGCAGCGCGGGACAGGGAGGGGAGACCCAGTACTTC
CASSAGQGGETQYF
>-|TRBJ2-2|TRBV7-2|-
TGTGCCAGCAGCTCTCCGACAGTCAAGGTCGGGGAGCTGTTTTTT
CASSSPTVKVGELFF
>-|TRBJ2-3|TRBV18|-
TGTGCCAGCTCACCAGCTTACGGGGAAAGCACAGATACGCAGTATTTT
CASSPAYGESTDTQYF
>-|TRBJ1-3|TRBV7-3|-
TGTGCCAGCAGCTTAGGAACCCCATCAGGCCCTGGAAACACCATATATTTT
CASSLGTPSGPGNTIYF
>-|TRBJ2-1|TRBV10-3|-
TGTGCCATCAGTGAGCTTGAGACAGAGCAGTTCTTC
CAISELETEQFF
>-|TRBJ1-1|TRBV2|-
TGTGCCAGCAAGGAAGGTCCGACAGCGGCTTTCTTT
CASKEGPTAAFF
>TRBD1|TRBJ2-7|TRBV7-2|-
TGTGCCAGCAGCTTCGACAGGGATACGACCTACGAGCAGTACTTC
CASSFDRDTTYEQYF
>-|TRBJ1-3|TRBV2|-
TGTGCCAGCAGTGAAGGGGGACTCTCTGGAAACACCATATATTTT
CASSEGGLSGNTIYF
>TRBD2|TRBJ2-1|TRBV7-6|-
TGTGCCAGCAGCGCTAGCGGGGGAGGGGATGAGCAGTTCTTC
CASSASGGGDEQFF